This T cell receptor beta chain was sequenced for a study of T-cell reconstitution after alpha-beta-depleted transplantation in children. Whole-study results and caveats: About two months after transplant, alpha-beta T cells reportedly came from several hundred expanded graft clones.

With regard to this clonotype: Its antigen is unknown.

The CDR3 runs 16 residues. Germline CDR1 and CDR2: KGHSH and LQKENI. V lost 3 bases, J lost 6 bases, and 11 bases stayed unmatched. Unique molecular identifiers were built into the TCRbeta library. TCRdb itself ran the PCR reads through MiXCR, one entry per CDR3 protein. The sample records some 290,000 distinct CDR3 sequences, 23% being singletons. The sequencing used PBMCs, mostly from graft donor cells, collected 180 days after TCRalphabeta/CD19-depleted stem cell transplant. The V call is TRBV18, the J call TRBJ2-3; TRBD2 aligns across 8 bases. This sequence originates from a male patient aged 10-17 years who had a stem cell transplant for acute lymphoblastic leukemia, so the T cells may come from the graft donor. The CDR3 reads CASSPPLAVRGDTQYF. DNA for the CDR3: TGTGCCAGCTCACCGCCACTAGCGGTCAGAGGGGATACGCAGTATTTT.